Each of the 5 T cell receptor beta chains below was sequenced from the same sample in a study of technical replicates of blood from several donors. Sequencing used immunoSEQ multiplex PCR; TCRdb keeps in-frame clones, though not all of them. The table lists more than 90,000 clones, approximately 96% of them singletons, with around 0.22% in the top ten. The source material was T cells isolated from PBMCs. Source of these receptors: a human donor in good health.

The CDR3 DNA follows: TGTGCCAGCAGCGCCAGACAGGGCTTGGACGAGCAGTACTTC. This encodes CASSARQGLDEQYF. The J gene is TRBJ2-7, the V gene TRBV9, with 7 bases identical to TRBD1. The CDR3 contains 14 residues. Unmatched junction bases numbered 8, after V lost 3 bases and J lost 5 bases. Per germline, CDR1 SGDLS and CDR2 YYNGEE.

The chain carries TRBV15 and TRBJ2-3; a possible D gene is TRBD2 (6 bases). There are 16 residues in the CDR3. Trimming took off 1 base at V and 2 bases at J, with 13 bases between the two ends. Germline-derived CDR1 and CDR2 are LNHNV and YYDKDF (reference sequence). CDR3 nucleotide sequence: TGTGCCACCAGCAGAGTTGGGACTCGAAACACAGATACGCAGTATTTT. Protein: CATSRVGTRNTDTQYF.

This clone was seen only a few times. The J gene is TRBJ2-7, the V gene TRBV6-1; 10 nucleotides align to TRBD1. This CDR3 spans 15 amino acids. The germline gives CDR1 MNHNS, CDR2 SASEGT. Germline trimming cut 6 bases from V and 3 bases from J; bases unmatched to any gene: 8. The CDR3 sequence is CASSAPGQGNYEQYF. The CDR3 region has the DNA TGTGCCAGCAGCGCTCCGGGACAGGGGAACTACGAGCAGTACTTC.

The chain couples TRBV27 to TRBJ2-1; tentative D call: TRBD1 (5 bases). Trimming removed 3 bases at V and 5 bases at J, with 11 bases between. The CDR3 is 14 amino acids. Germline-derived CDR1 and CDR2 are MNHEY and SMNVEV (reference sequence). The CDR3 bases are TGTGCCAGCAGTTTTTCCAGGGTGGACAATGAGCAGTTCTTC. This sequence encodes CASSFSRVDNEQFF.

CDR3 in amino acids: CASSIGPGNIQYF. CDR3 nucleotides: TGTGCCAGTAGTATAGGCCCGGGAAACATTCAGTACTTC. The V gene is TRBV19, the J gene TRBJ2-4, with D unresolved. This CDR3 is built from 13 residues. Germline CDR1 and CDR2: LNHDA and SQIVND (reference sequence). Trimming removed 1 base from V and 6 bases from J, with 7 bases in between.